The clone carrying this T cell receptor (beta chain) came up many times. Antigen specificity is unknown. This record belongs to a study of identical twins. Regarding the study as a whole: Alpha sequences that were out-of-frame and twin-shared showed an excess of low generation probability.

V lost 3 bases, J lost 1 base, and 5 bases stayed unmatched. The CDR3 spans 15 residues. Germline V lookup: CDR1 MNHEY, CDR2 SMNVEV (reference sequence). TCRdb re-called the 5' RACE reads through MiXCR, storing one row per CDR3 protein. The sample includes around 250,000 distinct CDR3 sequences, roughly 7% of them seen just once. The same specimen was also included in a second study, on yellow fever vaccine responses in identical twins.

The TCR sequence derives from a woman aged 18 to 35 in good health. V is TRBV27 and J is TRBJ1-2; the match to TRBD1 covers 7 bases. The sample consisted of memory (CD45RO+) T cells sorted from blood. The CDR3: CASSLTDRDNYGYTF. The CDR3 DNA is TGTGCCAGCAGTTTGACCGACAGGGATAACTATGGCTACACCTTC.